The rows below give T cell receptor beta chains drawn from one sample of a study of identical twins. TCRdb ran MiXCR on the 5' RACE reads and lists one entry per CDR3 protein. The table shows hundreds of thousands of distinct CDR3 sequences, with 7.1% occurring only once. These data also formed part of another study, on yellow fever vaccine responses in identical twins.

The sample was PBMCs. Every receptor here comes from a woman in her late teens or twenties in good health. Both conserved end residues are part of each CDR3. Fields, in order: D gene, J gene, clone size, V gene, CDR3 DNA, CDR3 protein. D genes are given only for firm matches. Not all rows give a size; the values are once, few, many and, for expanded clones, a class.

-,TRBJ1-1,few,TRBV20-1,TGCAGTGCTAGATCGACAGGAGTGAACACTGAAGCTTTCTTT,CSARSTGVNTEAFF
TRBD1,TRBJ1-2,many,TRBV20-1,TGCAGTGCTAGAGATGGGACAGGGCTTCGAAATGGCTACACCTTC,CSARDGTGLRNGYTF
-,TRBJ2-5,few,TRBV5-1,TGCGCCAGCAGCTTGTTTACCGGGCGGGAGACCCAGTACTTC,CASSLFTGRETQYF
TRBD1,TRBJ1-1,many,TRBV3-1,TGTGCCAGCAGCCAAGATACGAGACGACAGGGGTTTGGCACTGAAGCTTTCTTT,CASSQDTRRQGFGTEAFF
TRBD2,TRBJ2-1,many,TRBV12-3/TRBV12-4,TGTGCCACCGCCAGGAGTAGCGGGAGCTCCTACAATGAGCAGTTCTTC,CATARSSGSSYNEQFF
TRBD2,TRBJ2-1,-,TRBV20-1,TGCAGTGCTAGGGCTAGCGGGAGTCCCTACAATGAGCAGTTCTTC,CSARASGSPYNEQFF
TRBD1,TRBJ2-7,-,TRBV10-3,TGTGCCATCAGTACCGGGACAGGGAACCGGGAGCAGTACTTC,CAISTGTGNREQYF
-,TRBJ1-2,-,TRBV20-1,TGCAGTGCTGCTGAGACAGTCAACTATGGCTACACCTTC,CSAAETVNYGYTF
-,TRBJ2-1,few,TRBV2,TGTGCCAGCATGGACAACTCCTACAATGAGCAGTTCTTC,CASMDNSYNEQFF
TRBD1,TRBJ1-1,many,TRBV10-2,TGCGCCAGCAGTCTTAACCGACAGGGAATGGTTTTCTTT,CASSLNRQGMVFF
TRBD1,TRBJ1-2,many,TRBV7-8,TGTGCCAGCAGCTTAGGACCGTTTGGACAGGGGTATGGCTACACCTTC,CASSLGPFGQGYGYTF
TRBD2,TRBJ2-7,many,TRBV3-1,TGTGCCAGCAGCCTAGGACTAGCGGGAGGCCTAAGCTCCTACGAGCAGTACTTC,CASSLGLAGGLSSYEQYF
-,TRBJ1-6,many,TRBV12-3/TRBV12-4,TGTGCCAGCAGTTTAGGGGACGGAGGTTATTCACCCCTCCACTTT,CASSLGDGGYSPLHF
-,TRBJ1-5,-,TRBV28,TGTGCCAGCAGAACCGGGGGCGACCATAGCAATCAGCCCCAGCATTTT,CASRTGGDHSNQPQHF
-,TRBJ2-3,few,TRBV20-1,TGCAGTGCTAGATTCCCAATCCGTAGCACAGATACGCAGTATTTT,CSARFPIRSTDTQYF
-,TRBJ1-2,many,TRBV4-1,TGCGCCAGCAGCCAAGATCTCTCAGGGGACGACTATGGCTACACCTTC,CASSQDLSGDDYGYTF
-,TRBJ2-7,-,TRBV11-2,TGTGCCAGCAGCTTTCCAGGGTCGAGCGGGCCTTCGGGGCAGTACTTC,CASSFPGSSGPSGQYF